This T cell receptor (beta chain) was found in a study of blood T cell repertoires in COVID-19. The wider study: PBMCs, B-cell-depleted T cells, or T cells were the source of the cDNA or gDNA that made up the material.

This table comes from immunoSEQ multiplex PCR, and its TCRdb copy is limited to in-frame clones, with some not included. The sample includes more than 200,000 clones, around 89% of them seen just once. There are a few counts of this clone. The V segment lost 8 bases and the J segment 4 bases; nucleotides outside the gene matches: 14. CDR1 and CDR2 from the germline V gene are MDHEN and SYDVKM. The CDR3 runs to 17 residues. This clonotype originated in a man aged 70-80 years with acute or convalescent COVID-19. The sample was peripheral blood. The chain employs TRBV28 and TRBJ2-2; 9 nucleotides match TRBD2. The CDR3 coding sequence is TGTGCCAGCCAGCCGGGAGGTCTAGCGGGAATCACCGGGGAGCTGTTTTTT. It is translated as CASQPGGLAGITGELFF.